These T cell receptor beta chains were read from a single sample in a study of blood T cell repertoires in COVID-19. Sequenced by immunoSEQ multiplex PCR; TCRdb stores in-frame clones only, minus some. The sample includes approximately 210,000 clones, under 90% of them seen just once. The sequenced sample consisted of PBMCs or T cells enriched from blood (not recorded which). The receptor set was obtained from a woman aged 45-60 years with acute COVID-19. Each CDR3 is given with its conserved first and last residue. The D gene is left open where the match is weak. Only part of the rows carry a size: once, few, many, or a class if the clone is expanded.

j_call,d_call,v_call,clone_size,cdr3_nt,cdr3_aa
TRBJ2-1,NA,TRBV7-2,NA,TGTGCCAGCAGCTTAGAGAGGGACAATGAGCAGTTCTTC,CASSLERDNEQFF
TRBJ1-6,TRBD1,TRBV28,NA,TGTGCCAGCAGTTTACACAGGGGTAATTCACCCCTCCACTTT,CASSLHRGNSPLHF
TRBJ1-5,NA,TRBV18,NA,TGTGCCAGCTCACCACGACAGGACAATCAGCCCCAGCATTTT,CASSPRQDNQPQHF
TRBJ2-3,TRBD2,TRBV2,NA,TGTGCCAGCACCGAATCCCCTAGCGGGGGGCCCTCTGATACGCAGTATTTT,CASTESPSGGPSDTQYF
TRBJ1-1,NA,TRBV19,once,TGTGCCAGTAGTATAGTAGGGACCGGGGGCACTGAAGCTTTCTTT,CASSIVGTGGTEAFF
TRBJ1-1,TRBD1,TRBV19,NA,TGTGCCAGTAGAGTAACAGGGGCTCGAGCTTTCTTT,CASRVTGARAFF
TRBJ1-3,NA,TRBV15,NA,TGTGCCACCAGCAGGGGGGCAGCTGGAAACACCATATATTTT,CATSRGAAGNTIYF
TRBJ1-5,NA,TRBV28,NA,TGTGCCAGCAGTCCCACGGGCACGGGGGTTCAGCCCCAGCATTTT,CASSPTGTGVQPQHF
TRBJ2-3,TRBD2,TRBV29-1,NA,TGCAGCGTTGAAGAGGGACTAGCGGGAGGGCCGAATTTT,CSVEEGLAGGPNF
TRBJ2-5,NA,TRBV3-1/TRBV3-2,NA,TGTGCCAGCAGGGGGACTCACACCCAAAAGACCCAGTACTTC,CASRGTHTQKTQYF
TRBJ1-1,NA,TRBV18,NA,TGTGCCAGCTCCGGCGGGTTAGCGAACACTGAAGCTTTCTTT,CASSGGLANTEAFF
TRBJ1-6,TRBD1,TRBV7-2,once,TGTGCCAGCAGCCGGGACAGGGGCGATTATAATTCACCCCTCCACTTT,CASSRDRGDYNSPLHF
TRBJ2-2,NA,TRBV13,NA,TGTGCCAGCATTCAGGGGGGTAGCGGGATGCCCACCGGGGAGCTGTTTTTT,CASIQGGSGMPTGELFF
TRBJ1-5,NA,TRBV6-1,once,TGTGCCAGCAGTGAAAGGGGTAGGCAGCCCCAGCATTTT,CASSERGRQPQHF
TRBJ2-3,TRBD1,TRBV5-1,NA,TGCGCCAGCAGCTTGGCCGGGCGATCAGGGGGTGATACGCAGTATTTT,CASSLAGRSGGDTQYF
TRBJ1-5,TRBD1,TRBV5-1,NA,TGCGCCAGCAGGGGGACAGTCAATCAGCCCCAGCATTTT,CASRGTVNQPQHF
TRBJ2-3,TRBD2,TRBV14,NA,TGTGCCAGCAGCCCACGGACTAGCGGGGGTTATACGCAGTATTTT,CASSPRTSGGYTQYF
TRBJ1-5,TRBD1,TRBV30,NA,TGTGCCTGGAGTTCAACAGGGGTTCAGCCCCAGCATTTT,CAWSSTGVQPQHF
TRBJ2-7,TRBD2,TRBV5-4,NA,TGTGCCAGCAGCTTGGGAGGGACTAGCTCTCTCGAGCAGTACTTC,CASSLGGTSSLEQYF
TRBJ2-3,TRBD1,TRBV28,NA,TGTGCCAGTCGACAGGGTCCTCATAGCACAGATACGCAGTATTTT,CASRQGPHSTDTQYF
TRBJ2-3,TRBD2,TRBV29-1,NA,TGCAGCGCCCCGGGACTAGCGGGGGCCACAGATACGCAGTATTTT,CSAPGLAGATDTQYF
TRBJ1-2,NA,TRBV7-9,NA,TGTGCCAGCAGCCTAGGAGGCGGGGGCTCCATCTATGGCTACACCTTC,CASSLGGGGSIYGYTF
TRBJ1-2,NA,TRBV28,NA,TGTGCCAGCAGCCTACCCGGACAGCTTCTCTATGGCTACACCTTC,CASSLPGQLLYGYTF
TRBJ2-1,NA,TRBV10-3,NA,TGTGCCATCAGTGAGTCGAGATGGGGAGCGGGTAAGGGCAATGAGCAGTTCTTC,CAISESRWGAGKGNEQFF
TRBJ1-1,TRBD1,TRBV18,once,TGTGCCAGCTCAAAAACCCGGGACAGGGGGCTGATGCCCACTGAAGCTTTCTTT,CASSKTRDRGLMPTEAFF
TRBJ1-1,NA,TRBV6-1,NA,TGTGCCAGCAGTGAATACCGAGGCACTGAAGCTTTCTTT,CASSEYRGTEAFF
TRBJ2-3,TRBD1,TRBV4-2,few,TGTGCCAGCAGCCTGCTTTGGCAGGGGGACAGACCAGATACGCAGTATTTT,CASSLLWQGDRPDTQYF
TRBJ1-1,NA,TRBV29-1,NA,TGCAGTATTAGGGGTTTGTCGGAAGCTTTCTTT,CSIRGLSEAFF